Below, 5 T cell receptor beta chains from the same sample are listed, as sequenced in a study of blood T cell repertoires in COVID-19. Clones were sequenced by immunoSEQ multiplex PCR, and TCRdb holds only the in-frame ones, with some missing. The table lists about 150,000 clones, about 86% of them singletons. The sample consisted of PBMCs or T cells enriched from blood (not recorded which). Receptors were obtained from a man in his fifties who had recovered from COVID-19.

V and J are TRBV18 and TRBJ2-1, with 7 bases matching TRBD1. CDR1 is KGHSH and CDR2 is LQKENI in the germline V gene. V lost 2 bases, J lost 5 bases, and 6 bases stayed unmatched. The CDR3 has 15 amino acids. The CDR3: CASSPWDSRDNEQFF. The CDR3 bases are TGTGCCAGCTCACCATGGGACAGCAGGGACAATGAGCAGTTCTTC.

The chain links TRBV2 to TRBJ2-5, with 9 positions matching TRBD2. Germline loops: CDR1 SNHLY, CDR2 FYNNEI. The V gene end was trimmed by 2 bases and the J gene end by 13 bases; junction bases not matched to a gene: 2. This CDR3 has 11 residues. CDR3 sequence reads: CASSEMTSGYF. The CDR3 DNA follows: TGTGCCAGCAGTGAAATGACTAGCGGGTACTTC. The full variable domain, completed using reference TRBV2 and TRBJ2-5, is EPEVTQTPSHQVTQMGQEVILRCVPISNHLYFYWYRQILGQKVEFLVSFYNNEISEKSEIFDDQFSVERPDGSNFTLKIRSTKLEDSAMYFCASSEMTSGYFGPGTRLLVL.

The gene calls are TRBV19 and TRBJ1-6, with TRBD1 matching 9 bases. Germline values: CDR1 LNHDA, CDR2 SQIVND (reference sequence). The CDR3 runs 16 residues. V shed 4 bases and J 8 bases; nucleotides not matched to a gene: 9. CDR3 bases: TGTGCCAGTAGTACGGAAGGGACAGGGACCTATTCACCCCTCCACTTT. This translates into CASSTEGTGTYSPLHF. Drawing the rest from reference TRBV19 and TRBJ1-6, the complete variable domain is DGGITQSPKYLFRKEGQNVTLSCEQNLNHDAMYWYRQDPGQGLRLIYYSQIVNDFQKGDIAEGYSVSREKKESFPLTVTSAQKNPTAFYLCASSTEGTGTYSPLHFGNGTRLTVT.

This rearrangement joins TRBV5-5 to TRBJ2-7; TRBD1 matches 12 bases. The CDR3 totals 16 residues. CDR1 SGHKS and CDR2 YYEKEE come from the germline V gene (reference sequence). The junction had 9 bases not matched to a gene; V was cut back by 4 bases and J by 4 bases. The CDR3 loop is CASSPDPGQGAYEQYF. CDR3 bases: TGTGCCAGCAGCCCGGACCCGGGACAGGGGGCTTACGAGCAGTACTTC.

This chain joins TRBV5-1 and TRBJ1-6, with TRBD1 matching over 8 bases. Germline CDR1 and CDR2: SGHRS and YFSETQ. V trimming: 5 bases; J trimming: 7 bases; junction bases outside the gene matches: 5. The CDR3 has 14 amino acids. CDR3 loop: CASSTGQVNSPLHF. CDR3 nucleotides: TGCGCCAGCAGTACGGGACAGGTCAATTCACCCCTCCACTTT.